The next 22 T cell receptor beta chains were all read from a single sample in a study of cytomegalovirus exposure and HLA in healthy donors. The PCR had 60 Vbeta and 13 Jbeta primers. Some clones are missing from TCRdb's copy, which holds only in-frame ones; the method was immunoSEQ multiplex PCR. The sample holds 150,000 or so clones, approximately 85% seen once. Material for sequencing was PBMCs. The origin of the receptors is a woman in her late teens or twenties in good health and CMV-seronegative.

The V and J genes are TRBV4-1 and TRBJ2-6; possibly TRBD2 for D (6 bases). The germline V and J ends were trimmed by 4 bases and 2 bases, with 12 bases remaining between them. This CDR3 contains 16 residues. Germline-derived CDR1 and CDR2 are MGHRA and YSYEKL. CDR3 residues: CASSPNPSAGANVLTF. CDR3 nucleotides: TGCGCCAGCAGCCCTAATCCTAGCGCTGGGGCCAACGTCCTGACTTTC.

This clone was picked up one time. This sequence joins TRBV27 and TRBJ1-2; D might be TRBD1 (5 bases). V was pared by 0 bases and J by 7 bases, with 12 bases between. Germline CDR1 is MNHEY and CDR2 is SMNVEV (reference sequence). This CDR3 has 14 amino acids. This CDR3 reads CASSLSKGRSGYTF. The CDR3 nucleotides read TGTGCCAGCAGTTTATCCAAGGGGCGGAGTGGCTACACCTTC.

The chain employs TRBV12-5 and TRBJ2-2, with a weak D call TRBD1 (5 bases). The CDR3 covers 14 residues. The V end lost 9 bases, the J end lost 4 bases, and 15 bases lay between the germline ends. Germline lookup yields CDR1 LGHNT and CDR2 FRNRAP. Here the CDR3 reads CASRLGLTTGELFF. Here the CDR3 DNA reads TGTGCTAGCCGCTTGGGGCTCACCACCGGGGAGCTGTTTTTT.

V usage is TRBV6-5 and J usage is TRBJ2-5; 8 nucleotides align to TRBD1. This CDR3 comprises 15 residues. The trim removed 2 bases at V and 5 bases at J, leaving 7 bases unmatched. CDR1 MNHEY and CDR2 SVGAGI come from the germline V gene. CDR3 amino acids: CASSYGPGGRETQYF. In DNA form, the CDR3 reads TGTGCCAGCAGTTACGGGCCAGGGGGCAGGGAGACCCAGTACTTC.

The chain combines TRBV28 with TRBJ1-5; no clear D. Per the germline V gene, CDR1 is MDHEN and CDR2 is SYDVKM. V was cut by 2 bases and J by 7 bases, with 18 bases left in between. The CDR3 runs to 16 residues. DNA of the CDR3: TGTGCCAGCAGTTTAACATGGCCAACTGTCGGGCAGCCCCAGCATTTT. This gives the protein CASSLTWPTVGQPQHF.

The CDR3 DNA follows: TGTGCCAGCAGCTTAGACTTAGCGGGGGCCAACAATGAGCAGTTCTTC. It yields the protein CASSLDLAGANNEQFF. The chain joins TRBV11-3 to TRBJ2-1, with 9 bases aligning to TRBD2. Per germline, CDR1 SGHNT and CDR2 YENEEA. V lost 0 bases to trimming and J lost 5 bases; unmatched junction nucleotides: 5. The CDR3 loop spans 16 amino acids.

The CDR3 reads CASSPSGGQGRSWGYTF. Here the CDR3 DNA reads TGTGCCAGCAGCCCGAGTGGTGGACAGGGGCGAAGTTGGGGCTACACCTTC. This rearrangement joins TRBV7-9 to TRBJ1-2; 9 nucleotides agree with TRBD1. The junction had 18 bases not matched to a gene; V was cut back by 5 bases and J by 8 bases. Germline V gives CDR1 SEHNR, CDR2 FQNEAQ (reference sequence). CDR3 length: 17 amino acids.

This clone was seen a single time. The chain is built from TRBV5-6 and TRBJ2-5; D gene uncertain. The V gene's germline CDR1 is SGHDT and CDR2 YYEEEE. Trimming cost V 5 bases and J 3 bases, with 8 bases left between them. CDR3 size: 12 residues. The CDR3, as DNA: TGTGCCAGCAGTTCTATTAAAGAGACCCAGTACTTC. Amino acid sequence: CASSSIKETQYF.

CDR3 in DNA: TGTGCCAGCAGAACGTGGGGGACTCAAGAGACCCAGTACTTC. This codes for CASRTWGTQETQYF. The chain couples TRBV2 to TRBJ2-5, with D tentatively TRBD2 (6 bases). Trimming stripped 6 bases from V and 2 bases from J, with 13 bases between. Germline V gives CDR1 SNHLY, CDR2 FYNNEI. The CDR3 is made up of 14 amino acids.

The chain uses TRBV6-5 and TRBJ2-5; 8 bases are a match to TRBD1. Germline assignment: CDR1 MNHEY and CDR2 SVGAGI. The V and J ends lost 6 bases and 5 bases, in that order; junction bases with no gene match: 8. The CDR3 covers 14 residues. CDR3 in DNA: TGTGCCAGCAGAGTAGACAGGGGCCGGGAGACCCAGTACTTC. It yields the protein CASRVDRGRETQYF.

V and J are TRBV29-1 and TRBJ1-2, with 7 bases identical to TRBD1. The CDR3 consists of 12 residues. Germline V CDR1 and CDR2: SQVTM, ANQGSEA. The ends lost 7 bases at V and 9 bases at J; junction bases unmatched: 11. The DNA for the CDR3 is TGCAGCGCCGGAGATGACAGGGCAAGCTACACCTTC. This encodes CSAGDDRASYTF.

The chain recombines TRBV5-1 with TRBJ2-1, with a weak D call TRBD2 (7 bases). Germline V gene lookup returns CDR1 SGHRS and CDR2 YFSETQ. The CDR3 has 15 residues. V shed 4 bases and J shed 7 bases, with 18 bases lying between them. For the CDR3, the DNA is TGCGCCAGCAGCGGGATTGAGGGGGGGCCGAATGAGCAGTTCTTC. Translated: CASSGIEGGPNEQFF.

The genes are TRBV27 and TRBJ2-7; no definite D call. Trimming left V 0 bases short and J 3 bases short, with 9 bases between. The germline CDR1 and CDR2 sequences are MNHEY and SMNVEV (reference sequence). CDR3 size: 14 residues. The DNA for the CDR3 is TGTGCCAGCAGTTTATCGGCAGTCAACTACGAGCAGTACTTC. Translation gives CASSLSAVNYEQYF.

The chain combines TRBV9 with TRBJ2-7; TRBD1 might be the D (6 bases). Germline CDR1 and CDR2: SGDLS and YYNGEE. The CDR3 spans 14 residues. V dropped 5 bases and J dropped 5 bases, with 17 bases sitting between them. In DNA, the CDR3 is TGTGCCAGCAGAAAAACAGGGCTAGGGCACGAGCAGTACTTC. Protein product: CASRKTGLGHEQYF.

The chain is built from TRBV5-1 and TRBJ1-3; D is unclear. Trimming removed 2 bases from V and 4 bases from J, with 7 bases in between. The CDR3 is 13 amino acids. Germline V gene data show CDR1 as SGHRS and CDR2 as YFSETQ. The CDR3 loop reads CASSFSQGNTIYF. DNA for the CDR3: TGCGCCAGCAGCTTCTCACAGGGAAACACCATATATTTT.

The V call is TRBV4-1, the J call TRBJ2-7; 11 nucleotides agree with TRBD2. V was pared by 3 bases and J by 3 bases, with 4 bases of the junction left unmatched. The CDR3 extends over 15 amino acids. In germline, CDR1 is MGHRA, CDR2 YSYEKL. CDR3 sequence: CASSHTSGSLYEQYF. Written as DNA, the CDR3 is TGCGCCAGCAGCCACACTAGCGGGAGTCTCTACGAGCAGTACTTC.

The chain employs TRBV4-1 and TRBJ2-7, with TRBD1 matching over 11 bases. CDR1 is MGHRA, CDR2 YSYEKL, per germline. The ends lost 4 bases at V and 2 bases at J; junction bases unmatched: 7. The CDR3 runs to 16 residues. CDR3 region: CASSPTGTGGTYEQYF. CDR3 bases: TGCGCCAGCAGCCCGACGGGGACAGGGGGGACCTACGAGCAGTACTTC.

The J gene is TRBJ1-1, the V gene TRBV19; D is ambiguous. From germline, CDR1 is LNHDA and CDR2 SQIVND (reference sequence). The CDR3 is made up of 15 amino acids. Trimming took 1 base from V and 4 from J, leaving 13 bases between them. The CDR3 DNA reads as TGTGCCAGTAGTATAGGTGGCAGGTATGGCACTGAAGCTTTCTTT. Its translation: CASSIGGRYGTEAFF.

This clone was recorded only once. V and J are TRBV5-1 and TRBJ1-5, with 10 bases fitting TRBD1. Germline CDR1 reads SGHRS; CDR2 reads YFSETQ. CDR3 length equals 15 residues. V lost 4 bases to trimming and J lost 2 bases; unmatched junction nucleotides: 3. The CDR3 coding sequence is TGCGCCAGCAGCGCAGGGACAGGGGGCAATCAGCCCCAGCATTTT. Its translation is CASSAGTGGNQPQHF. The full variable domain, with the rest looked up from reference TRBV5-1 and TRBJ1-5, is KAGVTQTPRYLIKTRGQQVTLSCSPISGHRSVSWYQQTPGQGLQFLFEYFSETQRNKGNFPGRFSGRQFSNSRSEMNVSTLELGDSALYLCASSAGTGGNQPQHFGDGTRLSIL.

In this sample, this clone turned up once. This chain's CDR3 is CASKKDSLYEQYF. The CDR3 nucleotides are TGTGCCAGCAAGAAGGACAGTCTATACGAGCAGTACTTC. This chain joins TRBV28 and TRBJ2-7; D is possibly TRBD1 (6 bases). The germline V gene has CDR1 MDHEN and CDR2 SYDVKM. CDR3 length: 13 amino acids. Trimming cost V 7 bases and J 4 bases, with 14 bases left between them.

This chain uses TRBV29-1 with TRBJ1-5; the D is unclear. CDR1 is SQVTM, CDR2 ANQGSEA, per germline. The CDR3 sequence is 15 residues long. The V and J ends lost 4 bases and 0 bases respectively, with 13 bases between them. The CDR3 coding sequence is TGCAGCGTTGCAGTGGGCGCCGATAGCAATCAGCCCCAGCATTTT. Translation: CSVAVGADSNQPQHF.

Comment on this clone: The junction departs from germline at one end; a sequencing error may be responsible. The chain carries TRBV9 and TRBJ2-3; TRBD2 matches 9 bases. Germline lookup yields CDR1 SGDLS and CDR2 YYNGEE. The CDR3 extends over 14 amino acids. The CDR3 spells CASSPGTSIDTQYF. The CDR3 coding sequence is TGTGCCAGCAGCCCCGGGACTAGCATAGATACGCAGTATTTT.